This TCR beta chain was identified in a study of response to subunit inactivated influenza vaccine (dated by TCRdb to 2017 to 2018). Background for the entire study: Deep quantitative profiling of the T cell receptor repertoire was used in the study to follow responses to a trivalent subunit inactivated influenza vaccine. Points the paper makes about the study in general: The authors proposed that each seasonal influenza vaccination may bring in only a limited number of new T cells.

To prepare the library, RT-PCR was applied. Data came from an Illumina HiSeq 2500. In TCRdb, the public reads were trimmed at Q25 with fastp and aligned with MiXCR, with productive beta chains retained. One record per CDR3 amino acid sequence lists the most common genes and DNA. This sample has some 540,000 distinct CDR3 sequences in its table, and 20% to 25% of those were observed once. 2.8% of the sample belongs to the ten largest clones. V and J are truncated by 4 bases and 5 bases respectively, leaving an intervening sequence of 11 bases. Counted from cysteine to phenylalanine, this CDR3 has 12 amino acids. The read is trimmed to its CDR3 DNA, 36 bases read in frame from base 1. CDR1 SQVTM and CDR2 ANQGSEA are derived from the germline V gene. As concerns this clonotype: There is no known antigen for this receptor. Within one base of it there is no much larger clone, and no base qualities were kept.

The same sample was also used in a study of T cells expressing NK-cell markers. That second publication adds: TCR beta cDNA libraries were made by 5'RACE template switching that added a universal primer site and unique molecular identifiers. In sorted CD3+CD56+NKG2C+, CD3+CD56+NKG2C- and CD3+CD56-NKG2C+ T-cell subsets from several donors, TCR beta-chain repertoires were profiled. Among the eight sequenced donors, only one was HCMV-seronegative, while the other seven were HCMV-seropositive. To restrict sorting to alphabetaTCR-expressing T cells, an anti-gammadeltaTCR antibody was added in several experiments. In a handful of donors, the dominant CD3+CD56+NKG2C+ clonotypes were among the top 10 CD8+ clonotypes and accounted for about 1.0-7.5% of CD8+ T cells. Those dominant clonotypes were again the most abundant among CD3+CD56-NKG2C+ cells in a few donors, at roughly 25-60.1%. Whether the expanded NKG2C-expressing T cell clones were specific for HCMV antigens remained unclear. The study sequenced eight donors, all healthy volunteers chosen at random: three men and five women. To determine HCMV serostatus, a commercial ELISA kit was used to detect HCMV-specific IgG in serum. Peripheral blood mononuclear cells were isolated from blood by Ficoll density gradient centrifugation. Magnetic immunoseparation with Miltenyi isolation kits was used to isolate CD4+ and CD8+ T cells from PBMC. Synthesis of cDNA was primed from the TCR beta constant segment and was followed by two consecutive PCR amplification steps. Libraries were sequenced as 2 x 150 bp reads on Illumina HiSeq 2000/2500, MiSeq or NextSeq. MIGEC was used to demultiplex reads and group the reads by UMI, and MiTCR was used to assemble and quantify clonotypes. To exclude erroneous sequences, any TCR cDNA sequence not supported by at least two reads was discarded. The tcR package was used for downstream repertoire analysis, with clonotypes matched between fractions based on CDR3 nucleotide sequence plus V segment. VDJmatch was used to annotate antigen specificity against VDJdb, with one amino acid substitution in CDR3 allowed.

The sequence is built from TRBV29-1 and TRBJ2-5, with TRBD1 as a weak D call on 5 bases. The source of this sequence is a man aged 50 to 59 who received an inactivated influenza vaccine. Donor details come from another sample of the same person, matched by shared clones. The sequencing here drew on CD4+ T cells sorted from PBMCs, taken roughly 12 days after vaccination. The DNA sequence is given as TGCAGCGTTGCGTCAGGGTCGGAGACCCAGTACTTC. This sequence encodes CSVASGSETQYF.